One and the same sample provided the 27 T cell receptor beta chains below, sequenced in a study of CD8+CD57+ T cells in acquired aplastic anemia. Investigators profiled TCR beta VDJ and CDR3 from genomic DNA template. A single record per CDR3 protein comes from TCRdb applying MiXCR to the reads. The sample records approximately 200,000 distinct CDR3 sequences, about half being singletons. The authors sequenced patients whose flow cytometry had shown CD8+CD57+ cell expansion. Sequencing was carried out using sorted CD4+, CD8+, or CD8+CD57+ T cells (not recorded which) from PBMCs. The receptors stem from a human donor with aplastic anemia.

This clonotype was observed once. The J gene is TRBJ1-3, the V gene TRBV10-3; D gene ambiguous. Looked up from germline, CDR1 is ENHRY and CDR2 is SYGVKD. Trimming took off 7 bases at V and 0 bases at J, with 7 bases between the two ends. This CDR3 has 13 residues. The CDR3 protein is CAITPGSGNTIYF. Here the CDR3 DNA reads TGTGCCATCACTCCGGGCTCTGGAAACACCATATATTTT.

The J gene is TRBJ1-1, the V gene TRBV19; 8 bases agree with TRBD1. With V trimmed by 9 bases and J by 4 bases, 25 bases remained unmatched. Germline loops: CDR1 LNHDA, CDR2 SQIVND (reference sequence). The CDR3 sequence is 19 residues long. For the CDR3, the DNA is TGTGCCAGCCGCCCCCCCGGGACATATCAGCCCCAGGGGGCCACTGAAGCTTTCTTT. Its protein product is CASRPPGTYQPQGATEAFF.

V is TRBV2 and J is TRBJ1-2; the D gene is possibly TRBD1 (6 bases). Trimming pared 7 bases from V and 8 bases from J, leaving 17 bases between. The CDR3 has 13 amino acids. Looked up from germline, CDR1 is SNHLY and CDR2 is FYNNEI. The CDR3 DNA follows: TGTGCCAGCAAACACGACGGGGGGCGAGGCTACACCTTC. Protein sequence: CASKHDGGRGYTF.

The chain joins TRBV10-1 to TRBJ2-5; 9 nucleotides agree with TRBD2. The V segment lost 2 bases and the J segment 4 bases; nucleotides outside the gene matches: 5. The CDR3 length is 15 residues. Per the germline V gene, CDR1 is WNHNN and CDR2 is SYGVQD (reference sequence). DNA of the CDR3: TGCGCCAGCAGTGAGACGCGGGGGGGTCTAGAGACCCAGTACTTC. Its protein is CASSETRGGLETQYF.

This clonotype has ten or more counts. This chain connects TRBV10-3 to TRBJ2-2; 9 bases fit TRBD2. V was clipped by 4 bases and J by 5 bases; unmatched bases: 2. The CDR3 has 14 residues. CDR1 ENHRY and CDR2 SYGVKD come from the germline V gene. CDR3 sequence: CAISVTSGTGELFF. CDR3 DNA: TGTGCCATCAGTGTAACTAGCGGGACCGGGGAGCTGTTTTTT.

The chain's CDR3 is CSVGTGGLNEQYF. Written as DNA, the CDR3 is TGCAGCGTTGGCACAGGGGGTCTAAACGAGCAGTACTTC. The J gene is TRBJ2-7, the V gene TRBV29-1; 8 bases align to TRBD1. The CDR3 consists of 13 residues. From germline, CDR1 is SQVTM and CDR2 ANQGSEA. V trimming: 4 bases; J trimming: 5 bases; junction bases outside the gene matches: 7.

J is TRBJ2-3 and V is TRBV19; 11 bases agree with TRBD2. The CDR3 runs 13 residues. With 11 bases clipped from V and 6 bases from J, the junction kept 7 bases outside the gene matches. From germline, CDR1 is LNHDA and CDR2 SQIVND (reference sequence). CDR3 residues: CAGNPSGGDTQYF. The CDR3 bases are TGTGCCGGTAACCCTAGCGGGGGGGATACGCAGTATTTT.

Details on this clonotype: One base away lies a much larger clone, so this may be a sequencing read error. This chain joins TRBV5-4 and TRBJ1-4; D is perhaps TRBD1 (5 bases). Germline V gene sequence: CDR1 SGHNT, CDR2 YYREEE (reference sequence). This CDR3 has 16 residues. Trimming shortened V by 0 bases and J by 10 bases, and 19 bases separated the two germline ends. CDR3 in DNA: TGTGCCAGCAGCTTGGCCGGGAGGGGCGGAGATGGAAAACTGTTTTTT. Translating gives CASSLAGRGGDGKLFF.

This clonotype has ten or more counts. This chain joins TRBV20-1 and TRBJ2-2; no clear D. The CDR3 sequence is 13 residues long. The V gene's germline CDR1 is DFQATT and CDR2 SNEGSKA (reference sequence). V was cut by 0 bases and J by 5 bases, with 7 bases left in between. The CDR3 nucleotides are TGCAGTGCTAGAGAGGCCCCGACCGGGGAGCTGTTTTTT. Its translation: CSAREAPTGELFF.

This clonotype appeared many times. This chain uses TRBV5-4 with TRBJ1-6; D might be TRBD1 (5 bases). From germline, CDR1 is SGHNT and CDR2 YYREEE (reference sequence). Trimming removed 0 bases from V and 9 bases from J, with 19 bases in between. This CDR3 contains 17 residues. The chain's CDR3 is CASSLASGGRGISPLHF. Written as DNA, the CDR3 is TGTGCCAGCAGCTTGGCCTCGGGGGGACGCGGCATTTCACCCCTCCACTTT.

The genes are TRBV25-1 and TRBJ2-1; no clear D. The ends were cut back, 11 bases at V and 2 bases at J, with 10 bases in the middle. This CDR3 region has 12 residues. Per the germline V gene, CDR1 is MGHDK and CDR2 is SYGVNS. The DNA of the CDR3 is TGTGCCGCTTTACGAGCCTACAATGAGCAGTTCTTC. Translating gives CAALRAYNEQFF.

At least ten counts were recorded for this clonotype. V is TRBV15 and J is TRBJ1-4; D not resolved. Germline V CDR1 and CDR2: LNHNV, YYDKDF (reference sequence). The length of the CDR3 is 14 residues. The germline V and J ends were trimmed by 0 bases and 0 bases, with 2 bases remaining between them. The CDR3 DNA reads TGTGCCACCAGCAGAGATGCAACTAATGAAAAACTGTTTTTT. Amino acids: CATSRDATNEKLFF. The full variable domain, with the rest looked up from reference TRBV15 and TRBJ1-4, is DAMVIQNPRYQVTQFGKPVTLSCSQTLNHNVMYWYQQKSSQAPKLLFHYYDKDFNNEADTPDNFQSRRPNTSFCFLDIRSPGLGDTAMYLCATSRDATNEKLFFGSGTQLSVL.

Concerning this clonotype: Because the CDR3 is missing its conserved closing phenylalanine or tryptophan, this is likely a read error. Because the CDR3's place on the DNA is in doubt, the DNA is left out and the CDR3 is given as listed by TCRdb. The gene calls are TRBV10-3 and TRBJ2-1; the table calls TRBD1, which could not be checked here. The CDR3 length is 13 residues, termini included. Germline V gives CDR1 ENHRY, CDR2 SYGVKD. The CDR3: CAISESRERGVNV.

The V gene is TRBV25-1, the J gene TRBJ1-5; 10 bases align to TRBD1. V was pared by 3 bases and J by 2 bases, with 16 bases of the junction left unmatched. This CDR3 region has 20 residues. Germline lookup yields CDR1 MGHDK and CDR2 SYGVNS. CDR3 coding DNA: TGTGCCAGCAGTGATCGGGGACAGGGGCAGGGGATGGTGGGCAATCAGCCCCAGCATTTT. Translated: CASSDRGQGQGMVGNQPQHF.

CDR3 nucleotides: TGCGCCAGCAGCTCCCTAACAGCGAACACCGGGGAGCTGTTTTTT. Its protein is CASSSLTANTGELFF. The chain has TRBV4-1 and TRBJ2-2; D unresolved. CDR1 and CDR2 from the germline V gene are MGHRA and YSYEKL. V was cut by 5 bases and J by 0 bases, with 10 bases left in between. CDR3 length: 15 amino acids.

This clonotype turned up a few times. This chain joins TRBV3-1 and TRBJ2-2, with TRBD1 identical over 10 bases. CDR3 length: 15 amino acids. CDR1 is LGHDT and CDR2 is YNNKEL in the germline V gene (reference sequence). V lost 3 bases to trimming and J lost 5 bases; unmatched junction nucleotides: 3. The CDR3 sequence is CASSQGTGETGELFF. In nucleotides, the CDR3 is TGTGCCAGCAGCCAGGGGACAGGGGAGACCGGGGAGCTGTTTTTT.

The J gene is TRBJ1-2, the V gene TRBV9, with D perhaps TRBD1 (5 bases). This CDR3 is 14 amino acids long. Germline CDR1 SGDLS, CDR2 YYNGEE. V gave up 4 bases and J gave up 8 bases, with 18 bases separating them. The CDR3 loop reads CASSRQLVGPGYTF. The DNA of the CDR3 is TGTGCCAGCAGCCGCCAGCTGGTGGGGCCCGGCTACACCTTC.

Regarding this clonotype: One base away lies a much larger clone, so this may be a sequencing read error. The V gene is TRBV4-1, the J gene TRBJ2-5; 11 nucleotides agree with TRBD1. The J call could be wrong; TRBJ2-1 is a better fit for the DNA end. Per germline, CDR1 MGHRA and CDR2 YSYEKL. CDR3 length: 15 amino acids. CDR3 bases: TGCGCCAGCAGTCCCAGGACAGGGGGCAGGGATGAGCAGTTCTTC. Encoded protein: CASSPRTGGRDEQFF.

The chain joins TRBV20-1 to TRBJ1-1; unclear D gene. This CDR3 has 14 residues. Germline V gene data show CDR1 as DFQATT and CDR2 as SNEGSKA (reference sequence). Trimming left V 3 bases short and J 4 bases short, with 15 bases between. CDR3 loop: CSARDVGIGTEAFF. The DNA of the CDR3 is TGCAGTGCTAGGGACGTGGGCATCGGCACTGAAGCTTTCTTT.

This clonotype appeared a few times. J is TRBJ1-3 and V is TRBV28; TRBD1 might be the D (6 bases). This CDR3 contains 16 residues. Deletions cut 7 bases from V and 2 bases from J, with 18 bases between. The germline V gene encodes CDR1 MDHEN and CDR2 SYDVKM. The CDR3 DNA reads as TGTGCCAGCACTACGGGGGGCCTGCCGGCTGGAAACACCATATATTTT. Protein: CASTTGGLPAGNTIYF.

This clonotype has ten or more counts. This chain uses TRBV5-6 with TRBJ1-1; D perhaps matches TRBD1 (5 bases). The germline V gene encodes CDR1 SGHDT and CDR2 YYEEEE. Trimming shortened V by 1 base and J by 1 base, and 11 bases separated the two germline ends. This CDR3 comprises 15 residues. CDR3: CASSLYAGQNTEAFF. CDR3 DNA sequence: TGTGCCAGCAGCTTGTACGCAGGGCAGAACACTGAAGCTTTCTTT.

At least ten counts were recorded for this clonotype. This sequence joins TRBV29-1 and TRBJ2-1; D perhaps matches TRBD1 (5 bases). V lost 2 bases, J lost 14 bases, and 16 bases lay in between. There are 12 residues in the CDR3. Germline assignment: CDR1 SQVTM and CDR2 ANQGSEA. CDR3 sequence reads: CSVETRQHLEFF. CDR3 sequence (DNA): TGCAGCGTTGAAACCCGACAGCACCTCGAGTTCTTC.

The chain uses TRBV2 and TRBJ2-7, with D possibly TRBD1 on 6 matching bases. CDR1 and CDR2 from the germline V gene are SNHLY and FYNNEI. Between the trimmed V and J ends, which lost 6 bases and 7 bases, there was a span of 22 bases. The CDR3 has 15 residues. The CDR3 nucleotides read TGTGCCAGCAGCGAGGCACAGGGACCGTCTGTGGAGCAGTACTTC. It is translated as CASSEAQGPSVEQYF.

The sample holds a few counts of this clonotype. V gene TRBV4-1 combines with J gene TRBJ2-3; 9 nucleotides match TRBD2. Germline V gene sequence: CDR1 MGHRA, CDR2 YSYEKL. The CDR3 sequence is 17 residues long. Trimming took 4 bases from V and 1 from J; bases not matched to a gene: 9. The CDR3 loop is CASSRSGLASRTDTQYF. CDR3 nucleotide sequence: TGCGCCAGCAGCCGCTCGGGACTAGCCTCTCGCACAGATACGCAGTATTTT.

This clonotype appeared a few times. This chain links TRBV2 with TRBJ2-2, with D tentatively TRBD2 (7 bases). The CDR3 covers 15 residues. Germline assignment: CDR1 SNHLY and CDR2 FYNNEI. V was clipped by 8 bases and J by 3 bases, with 16 bases between them. CDR3 loop: CASSPGGADTGELFF. CDR3 bases: TGTGCCAGCTCTCCTGGGGGGGCAGACACCGGGGAGCTGTTTTTT.

This clonotype came up many times. This chain's CDR3 is CAISDRTTGGSYNEQFF. The DNA for the CDR3 is TGTGCCATCAGTGACCGCACAACAGGGGGCTCCTACAATGAGCAGTTCTTC. This chain uses TRBV10-3 with TRBJ2-1; 8 bases match TRBD1. The CDR3 loop spans 17 amino acids. Germline V CDR1 and CDR2: ENHRY, SYGVKD. The V and J ends lost 3 bases and 0 bases, in that order; junction bases with no gene match: 7.

This clonotype came up many times. This chain joins TRBV9 and TRBJ2-2; D remains ambiguous. Germline values: CDR1 SGDLS, CDR2 YYNGEE. This CDR3 comprises 17 residues. The V end lost 4 bases, the J end lost 8 bases, and 24 bases lay between the germline ends. CDR3 in amino acids: CASSPSGQVPLRGELFF. The CDR3 bases are TGTGCCAGCAGCCCCTCAGGCCAGGTACCCCTCCGAGGGGAGCTGTTTTTT.